This is a list of T cell receptor beta chains from one sample in a study of blood T cell repertoires in COVID-19. TCRdb's copy holds only in-frame clones and misses some; the assay was immunoSEQ multiplex PCR. The data hold 130,000 or so clones, with around 88% observed a single time. Material: peripheral blood. The receptors were gathered from a man aged 45-65 years with acute or convalescent COVID-19. Both conserved end residues are trimmed from each CDR3. D genes are given only for firm matches.

CDR3aa,v_gene,d_gene
ASSFGGGITEAF,TRBV28,-
AIQTSWNTEAF,TRBV6-5,-
ATSRDRGQGRTEAF,TRBV15,TRBD1
ASSFRGGDTGELF,TRBV11-3,TRBD2
ASSQIQGEKLF,TRBV7-6,TRBD1
ASSPTPQGHSGNTIY,TRBV18,-
ASSFPRQGDTEAF,TRBV5-4,TRBD1
ASSPGQTTNNEQF,TRBV5-1,-
ASSQGQGDQPQH,TRBV3-1/TRBV3-2,TRBD1
ASEFGTEAF,TRBV12-3/TRBV12-4,-
SASSDTEAF,TRBV20-1,-
ASSYSPGTAEKLF,TRBV6-5,TRBD1
ASSPGLPPPNVLT,TRBV7-9,-
ASSIDRGGLSNQPQH,TRBV19,-
SVNGRWGQGLGGYT,TRBV29-1,TRBD1
ASSLGTGVNQPQH,TRBV18,TRBD1
ASSFDRVTGSGGYT,TRBV7-2,-
ASSYQGDRDNYGYT,TRBV6-5,TRBD1
ASSPSDSGTGSSKKLF,TRBV4-1,TRBD1
ASSLGRAGETQY,TRBV11-1,TRBD2
ASSLGGWQETQY,TRBV7-9,TRBD2
ASSLDGEPTNYGYT,TRBV5-1,-
ASSDRWRTAGRQY,TRBV6-1,-
ASSRGLAGGDLYEQY,TRBV5-5,TRBD2
ASSQLQGATEAF,TRBV3-1/TRBV3-2,TRBD1
ASSVGPFDGGRAEAF,TRBV9,-
ASSLGGPITGELF,TRBV28,-
ASSSAFTGSGANVLT,TRBV27,-
ASSGPLAGALSTDTQY,TRBV10-1,TRBD2
ASSGQIYGYT,TRBV28,-
VSSGVFSGIQY,TRBV5-6,-